This T cell receptor (beta chain) comes out of a study of siplizumab effects on memory and regulatory T cells. Findings and limits, study-wide: Unstimulated subsets accounted for the mapping of only a minor share of the clones that were alloreactive. Some alloreactive sequences were traceable to unstimulated CD4+ memory cells, and siplizumab significantly reduced them.

About this clone: Antigen specificity is unknown.

In each sample, about 10^5 TCR templates were assayed. Measured with immunoSEQ multiplex PCR; TCRdb has only the in-frame clones, and not every one. The sample includes around 100,000 clones, 91% of them seen just once. Per the germline V gene, CDR1 is SGHRS and CDR2 is YFSETQ. The V gene end was trimmed by 3 bases and the J gene end by 4 bases; junction bases not matched to a gene: 5. CDR3 length: 16 amino acids. V and J are TRBV5-1 and TRBJ1-6, with TRBD1 matching 9 bases. The sequencing input was CD4+ T cells sorted from blood. The receptor was derived from a human donor in good health. CDR3 DNA sequence: TGCGCCAGCAGCTCGGACAGGGGAGATTATAATTCACCCCTCCACTTT. Amino acids: CASSSDRGDYNSPLHF.